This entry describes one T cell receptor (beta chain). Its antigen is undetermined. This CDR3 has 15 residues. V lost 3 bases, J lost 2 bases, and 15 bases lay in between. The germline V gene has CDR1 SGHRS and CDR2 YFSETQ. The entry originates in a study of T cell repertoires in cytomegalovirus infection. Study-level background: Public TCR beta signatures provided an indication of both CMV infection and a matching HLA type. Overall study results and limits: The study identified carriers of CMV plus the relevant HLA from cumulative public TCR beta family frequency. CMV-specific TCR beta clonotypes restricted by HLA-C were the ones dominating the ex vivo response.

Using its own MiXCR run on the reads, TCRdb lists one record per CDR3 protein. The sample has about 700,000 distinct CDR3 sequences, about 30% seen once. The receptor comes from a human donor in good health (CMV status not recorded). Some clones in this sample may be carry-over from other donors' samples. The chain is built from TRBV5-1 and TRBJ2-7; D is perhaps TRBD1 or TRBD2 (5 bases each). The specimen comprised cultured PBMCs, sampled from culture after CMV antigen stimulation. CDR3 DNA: TGCGCCAGCAGCTCCCGGGACGGCTGGACCTACGAGCAGTACTTC. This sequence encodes CASSSRDGWTYEQYF.